These T cell receptor beta chains were read from a single sample in a study of regulatory T cells in long-lasting Graves disease. TCRdb independently ran MiXCR on the multiplex PCR reads; one entry per CDR3 protein. The table records around 250,000 distinct CDR3 sequences, 15% to 20% of them present only once. This sample also appeared in a second study, on T cells in Graves' hyperthyroidism and ophthalmopathy.

The sequencing used peripheral blood mononuclear cells (PBMCs), collected at new diagnosis, from a patient treated with antithyroid drugs. The origin of the receptors is a woman aged 25 to 39 with Graves disease. CDR3s include the opening cysteine and the closing phenylalanine or tryptophan. D genes are given only for firm matches. Some rows have no size entry. The others give once, few or many, or a class for an expanded clone.

d_call,clone_size,j_call,v_call,cdr3_aa,cdr3_nt
.,many,TRBJ1-2,TRBV6-1,CASSPASSNYGYTF,TGTGCCAGCAGTCCAGCCAGCTCTAACTATGGCTACACCTTC
.,once,TRBJ1-1,TRBV6-1,CAASTRPGVNTEAFF,TGTGCCGCCAGCACCCGACCCGGGGTGAACACTGAAGCTTTCTTT
.,many,TRBJ1-1,TRBV6-1,CASLIYSTAPNTEAFF,TGTGCCAGCCTTATCTACTCGACAGCCCCGAACACTGAAGCTTTCTTT
.,many,TRBJ1-5,TRBV12-3/TRBV12-4,CASSFGTYQPQHF,TGTGCCAGCAGTTTTGGGACCTATCAGCCCCAGCATTTT
.,once,TRBJ2-1,TRBV5-1,CASSFTSSQSNEQFF,TGCGCCAGCAGCTTCACTAGTTCCCAGAGCAATGAGCAGTTCTTC
.,few,TRBJ2-2,TRBV7-2,CASSLGSGGYTGELFF,TGTGCCAGCAGCTTAGGTTCCGGAGGGTACACCGGGGAGCTGTTTTTT
TRBD2,many,TRBJ2-2,TRBV20-1,CSARLLAGGPNTGELFF,TGCAGTGCTAGACTCCTAGCGGGGGGGCCAAACACCGGGGAGCTGTTTTTT
.,many,TRBJ1-1,TRBV19,CASRRSRGNTEAFF,TGTGCCAGTCGCCGCTCGAGGGGTAACACTGAAGCTTTCTTT
TRBD2,many,TRBJ2-5,TRBV6-1,CASRASGGIGETQYF,TGTGCCAGCAGAGCTAGCGGGGGGATTGGAGAGACCCAGTACTTC
.,many,TRBJ1-1,TRBV6-1,CASSGEGTEAFF,TGTGCCTCCTCCGGGGAGGGGACTGAAGCTTTCTTT
.,few,TRBJ1-2,TRBV12-3/TRBV12-4,CASSSRVGYTF,TGTGCCAGCAGTAGCAGGGTAGGCTACACCTTC
.,many,TRBJ2-2,TRBV2,CASTAVALRDTGELFF,TGTGCCAGCACCGCCGTTGCGCTTAGGGACACCGGGGAGCTGTTTTTT
.,many,TRBJ2-2,TRBV7-2,CGIRVLVAGELFF,TGTGGAATCAGGGTCTTGGTCGCCGGGGAGCTGTTTTTT
TRBD1,.,TRBJ2-2,TRBV20-1,CSARPGQGSTGELFF,TGCAGTGCTAGACCCGGACAGGGAAGCACCGGGGAGCTGTTTTTT
TRBD2,many,TRBJ2-3,TRBV6-2/TRBV6-3,CASNPTSGGNTDTQYF,TGTGCCAGCAACCCGACTAGCGGGGGAAACACAGATACGCAGTATTTT
TRBD1,many,TRBJ1-2,TRBV11-2,CASSLRPGGLDGYTF,TGTGCCAGCAGCTTAAGGCCAGGGGGCCTTGATGGCTACACCTTC
TRBD1,.,TRBJ1-1,TRBV7-2,CASSLDRKVEAFF,TGTGCCAGCAGCTTGGACAGGAAAGTTGAAGCTTTCTTT
.,many,TRBJ1-1,TRBV12-3/TRBV12-4,CASSRQQNTEAFF,TGTGCCAGCAGCAGACAGCAGAACACTGAAGCTTTCTTT
.,.,TRBJ1-2,TRBV6-1,CASSENAQSDYGYTF,TGTGCCAGCAGTGAAAACGCCCAGAGTGACTATGGCTACACCTTC
.,.,TRBJ2-7,TRBV7-9,CASSLLATGSYEQYF,TGTGCCAGCAGCTTACTTGCCACGGGTTCCTACGAGCAGTACTTC
TRBD2,many,TRBJ2-1,TRBV5-1,CASSSLAGGGGEQFF,TGCGCCAGCAGCTCGCTAGCGGGGGGAGGAGGTGAGCAGTTCTTC
.,.,TRBJ2-5,TRBV6-1,CATGRRGKETQYF,TGTGCCACGGGAAGACGGGGGAAAGAGACCCAGTACTTC
.,once,TRBJ1-1,TRBV5-6,CASSYVQAEAFF,TGTGCCAGCAGTTATGTCCAGGCTGAAGCTTTCTTT